One and the same sample provided the 21 T cell receptor beta chains below, sequenced in a study of beta chain features in type 1 diabetes (dated by TCRdb to between 2017 and 2018). Library method: the immunoSEQ multiplex PCR assay. All of the isolated RNA was reverse transcribed with the High Capacity cDNA Reverse Transcription Kit, so expressed TCRB transcripts were sequenced. TCRdb took this table from immuneACCESS and kept in-frame rearrangements with V and J called. Such tables lack part of the clones; where checked against another copy, unresolved V genes explain under half of the gap, and the rest is unexplained. This sample holds about 150,000 clones; around 9.7% were observed only once. The top ten constitute 0.7% of the sample. General conclusions and limits of the study: Type 1 diabetes patients showed a moderate but significant shortening of TCRB CDR3 length in all four CD4+ subsets.

These TCRs are of unknown antigen specificity. The sequenced sample was central memory CD4+ T cells from blood. These receptors originate from a woman in her 30s with type 1 diabetes.

This clone was counted a few times. The chain joins TRBV15 to TRBJ1-4; TRBD1 agrees at 8 bases. This CDR3 is built from 14 residues. V gave up 2 bases and J gave up 10 bases; unmatched junction bases: 6. Germline V lookup: CDR1 LNHNV, CDR2 YYDKDF (reference sequence). The CDR3 bases are TGTGCCACCAGCAGAACATTACAGGGGGGAAAACTGTTTTTT. Encoded protein: CATSRTLQGGKLFF.

This rearrangement joins TRBV29-1 to TRBJ2-7; 7 nucleotides line up with TRBD2. Germline CDR1 is SQVTM and CDR2 is ANQGSEA. The CDR3 has 14 amino acids. The trim removed 6 bases at V and 2 bases at J, leaving 10 bases unmatched. The CDR3 DNA is TGCAGCGTGACGCGGGAGCGCCTAACCTACGAGCAGTACTTC. Its protein is CSVTRERLTYEQYF.

This clone came up a few times. J is TRBJ2-3 and V is TRBV28, with 7 bases lining up with TRBD2. With V trimmed by 5 bases and J by 6 bases, 11 bases remained unmatched. Germline V gene lookup returns CDR1 MDHEN and CDR2 SYDVKM. This CDR3 region has 15 residues. For the CDR3, the DNA is TGTGCCAGCAGTCGAGGGACTACCGGGCGGGATACGCAGTATTTT. This codes for CASSRGTTGRDTQYF.

This clone occurred a few times. The chain uses TRBV7-8 and TRBJ2-5; D may be TRBD1 (6 bases). Germline CDR1 SGHVS, CDR2 FQNEAQ. Trimming pared 4 bases from V and 7 bases from J, leaving 10 bases between. This CDR3 contains 12 residues. CDR3 protein: CASSSRRGTQYF. The DNA of the CDR3 is TGTGCCAGCAGCTCCCGCAGGGGGACCCAGTACTTC. The whole variable domain, filled in from reference TRBV7-8 and TRBJ2-5, reads GAGVSQSPRYKVAKRGQDVALRCDPISGHVSLFWYQQALGQGPEFLTYFQNEAQLDKSGLPSDRFFAERPEGSVSTLKIQRTQQEDSAVYLCASSSRRGTQYFGPGTRLLVL.

CDR3 in amino acids: CASSLRQGPYGYTF. The CDR3 bases are TGCGCCAGCAGCTTGAGACAGGGACCTTATGGCTACACCTTC. This chain links TRBV5-1 with TRBJ1-2, with 7 bases identical to TRBD1. J lost 5 bases, V lost 1 base, and 5 bases had no gene match. The CDR3 loop spans 14 amino acids. The germline gives CDR1 SGHRS, CDR2 YFSETQ.

This chain uses TRBV5-4 with TRBJ2-5; possibly TRBD2 for D (5 bases). CDR3 length: 15 amino acids. Germline lookup yields CDR1 SGHNT and CDR2 YYREEE (reference sequence). V was cut by 1 base and J by 1 base, with 11 bases left in between. CDR3 coding DNA: TGTGCCAGCAGCTTGAAGGCGGGCCCCCAAGAGACCCAGTACTTC. It yields the protein CASSLKAGPQETQYF.

This clone was seen a few times. This chain connects TRBV7-3 to TRBJ2-1; 8 bases line up with TRBD1. The trim removed 4 bases at V and 3 bases at J, leaving 5 bases unmatched. Germline V lookup: CDR1 SGHTA, CDR2 FQGTGA. The CDR3 totals 15 residues. In DNA form, the CDR3 reads TGTGCCAGCAGCTCCCAGGGGGCGATCTACAATGAGCAGTTCTTC. This translates into CASSSQGAIYNEQFF.

The sample holds a few counts of this clone. This rearrangement joins TRBV4-1 to TRBJ1-1; TRBD1 aligns across 7 bases. CDR3 size: 14 residues. The germline CDR1 and CDR2 sequences are MGHRA and YSYEKL. V was pared by 7 bases and J by 2 bases, with 7 bases of the junction left unmatched. CDR3 sequence reads: CASNLDRDNTEAFF. In DNA, the CDR3 is TGCGCCAGCAATCTCGACAGGGATAACACTGAAGCTTTCTTT.

Comment on this clone: A junction boundary mismatches the germline segment, possibly from a read error. The rearrangement uses TRBV30 and TRBJ1-2; D possibly corresponds to TRBD1 (6 bases). The CDR3 contains 10 residues. Germline V gene data show CDR1 as GTSNPN and CDR2 as SVGIG (reference sequence). CDR3 sequence (DNA): TGTGCCTGGAGAGGCCAGGGGCAATTCTTC. Encoded protein: CAWRGQGQFF.

This clone was seen more than once but under ten times. V is TRBV30 and J is TRBJ1-5, with D hard to call. Germline-derived CDR1 and CDR2 are GTSNPN and SVGIG (reference sequence). The V end was cut by 0 bases, the J end by 7 bases, with 10 bases between. This CDR3 spans 13 amino acids. The CDR3 nucleotides are TGTGCCTGGAGTGTTGGGTGGAGACAGCCCCAGCATTTT. The encoded protein is CAWSVGWRQPQHF.

The rearrangement links TRBV19 to TRBJ1-4; D gene unclear. The CDR3 covers 13 residues. V was clipped by 6 bases and J by 7 bases, with 12 bases between them. CDR1 is LNHDA, CDR2 SQIVND, per germline (reference sequence). CDR3 nucleotides: TGTGCCAGTAGAGTTCCACCGAGTGAAAAACTGTTTTTT. Translated, it gives CASRVPPSEKLFF.

The V and J genes are TRBV11-3 and TRBJ1-1; D remains unclear. The V end lost 3 bases, the J end lost 0 bases, and 8 bases lay between the germline ends. The CDR3 runs to 14 residues. Germline V gene data show CDR1 as SGHNT and CDR2 as YENEEA. The CDR3 loop reads CASSFGKLNTEAFF. The CDR3 DNA sequence: TGTGCCAGCAGCTTTGGCAAACTGAACACTGAAGCTTTCTTT. The whole variable domain, filled in from reference TRBV11-3 and TRBJ1-1, reads EAGVVQSPRYKIIEKKQPVAFWCNPISGHNTLYWYLQNLGQGPELLIRYENEEAVDDSQLPKDRFSAERLKGVDSTLKIQPAELGDSAVYLCASSFGKLNTEAFFGQGTRLTVV.

The V call is TRBV2, the J call TRBJ2-2, with D possibly being TRBD1 (5 bases). CDR1 is SNHLY, CDR2 FYNNEI, per germline. Trimming took 7 bases from V and 4 from J, leaving 13 bases between them. This CDR3 region has 14 residues. CDR3 sequence reads: CASISGQGTGELFF. The CDR3 DNA is TGTGCCAGCATTTCAGGGCAGGGCACCGGGGAGCTGTTTTTT.

The CDR3 here is CASSPTPGQMETQYF. The CDR3 DNA is TGCGCCAGCAGCCCCACTCCGGGACAGATGGAGACCCAGTACTTC. The gene calls are TRBV5-1 and TRBJ2-5, with TRBD1 matching over 7 bases. The length of the CDR3 is 15 residues. The ends lost 4 bases at V and 5 bases at J; junction bases unmatched: 11. The germline V gene has CDR1 SGHRS and CDR2 YFSETQ.

This chain links TRBV25-1 with TRBJ1-2, with TRBD1 matching 8 bases. The junction had 4 bases not matched to a gene; V was cut back by 4 bases and J by 6 bases. Germline CDR1 is MGHDK and CDR2 is SYGVNS. The CDR3 is 13 residues long. This chain's CDR3 is CASSVTGGDGYTF. The CDR3 DNA reads TGTGCCAGCAGTGTAACAGGGGGTGATGGCTACACCTTC.

This rearrangement joins TRBV11-3 to TRBJ2-3; 8 nucleotides line up with TRBD1. Trimming removed 5 bases from V and 1 base from J; junction bases left unmatched: 8. CDR1 and CDR2 (germline): SGHNT, YENEEA. The CDR3 is 16 residues long. CDR3 in amino acids: CASSPDGQGGTDTQYF. CDR3 nucleotides: TGTGCCAGCAGCCCCGATGGACAGGGAGGCACAGATACGCAGTATTTT.

The chain recombines TRBV5-1 with TRBJ1-2; D might be TRBD1 (6 bases). V was pared by 4 bases and J by 3 bases, with 19 bases between. This CDR3 comprises 16 residues. Germline-derived CDR1 and CDR2 are SGHRS and YFSETQ. In nucleotides, the CDR3 is TGCGCCAGCAGCCCCCGACCTGACAGGCCCGACTATGGCTACACCTTC. This gives the protein CASSPRPDRPDYGYTF.

The V gene is TRBV11-2, the J gene TRBJ2-1; D perhaps matches TRBD1 (6 bases). Germline loops: CDR1 SGHAT, CDR2 FQNNGV. The CDR3 totals 15 residues. V lost 5 bases and J 5 bases, leaving 16 bases between the germline ends. As DNA, the CDR3 is TGTGCCAGCAGCCATATTTTAAGGGGGAACAATGAGCAGTTCTTC. This translates into CASSHILRGNNEQFF.

This chain links TRBV15 with TRBJ2-3; a possible D gene is TRBD2 (6 bases). From germline, CDR1 is LNHNV and CDR2 YYDKDF (reference sequence). This CDR3 has 15 residues. V lost 0 bases and J 2 bases, leaving 9 bases between the germline ends. CDR3 amino acids: CATSREGGATDTQYF. CDR3 DNA: TGTGCCACCAGCAGAGAAGGCGGGGCCACAGATACGCAGTATTTT.

This chain uses TRBV30 with TRBJ2-5; 11 bases line up with TRBD2. CDR1 GTSNPN and CDR2 SVGIG come from the germline V gene (reference sequence). The V segment lost 3 bases and the J segment 11 bases; nucleotides outside the gene matches: 11. This CDR3 spans 14 amino acids. CDR3 amino acids: CAWSLLAGAGEQYF. CDR3 sequence (DNA): TGTGCCTGGAGCCTACTAGCGGGAGCCGGGGAGCAGTACTTC.

The chain carries TRBV9 and TRBJ1-1; D gene unclear. The V and J ends lost 5 bases and 5 bases respectively, with 10 bases between them. The CDR3 is made up of 12 amino acids. Germline V gene sequence: CDR1 SGDLS, CDR2 YYNGEE. The CDR3 reads CASRGAATEAFF. As DNA, the CDR3 is TGTGCCAGCAGAGGAGCAGCAACTGAAGCTTTCTTT.